These 13 T cell receptor beta chains share one sample of origin, sequenced in a study of T cell responses to AZD1222 COVID-19 vaccine. Profiled with immunoSEQ multiplex PCR; TCRdb holds only in-frame clones, not every one. The table shows roughly 100,000 clones, with roughly 90% occurring only once. Here the sequenced sample was peripheral blood, taken on day 0 of AZD1222 vaccination. These receptors were obtained from an adult in good health.

This chain uses TRBV2 with TRBJ2-3; D is unresolved. The CDR3 length is 12 residues. V lost 3 bases, J lost 4 bases, and 5 bases lay in between. Germline CDR1 SNHLY, CDR2 FYNNEI. In DNA, the CDR3 is TGTGCCAGCAGTGATGACGCAGATACGCAGTATTTT. Its protein is CASSDDADTQYF. The variable domain in full, completed from reference TRBV2 and TRBJ2-3, reads EPEVTQTPSHQVTQMGQEVILRCVPISNHLYFYWYRQILGQKVEFLVSFYNNEISEKSEIFDDQFSVERPDGSNFTLKIRSTKLEDSAMYFCASSDDADTQYFGPGTRLTVL.

This clone was seen once. The rearrangement joins TRBV14 to TRBJ1-2; D ambiguous. Trimming left V 4 bases short and J 4 bases short, with 4 bases between. The CDR3 loop spans 11 amino acids. Germline V gene lookup returns CDR1 SGHDN and CDR2 FVKESK. CDR3 in DNA: TGTGCCAGCAGCCCGGGCTATGGCTACACCTTC. It yields the protein CASSPGYGYTF.

V and J are TRBV14 and TRBJ1-1; 8 bases map to TRBD1. With V trimmed by 3 bases and J by 6 bases, 12 bases remained unmatched. CDR1 is SGHDN and CDR2 is FVKESK in the germline V gene. The length of the CDR3 is 16 residues. The CDR3 loop is CASSHLYRGRRAEAFF. CDR3 coding DNA: TGTGCCAGCAGCCACCTCTACAGGGGGAGGAGGGCTGAAGCTTTCTTT.

This clone was seen a single time. The genes are TRBV4-3 and TRBJ2-7; no clear D gene. Looked up from germline, CDR1 is LGHNA and CDR2 is YSLEER. V was pared by 0 bases and J by 0 bases, with 9 bases between. The CDR3 extends over 15 amino acids. The CDR3 DNA follows: TGCGCCAGCAGCCAAGATTACACAGTCTCCTACGAGCAGTACTTC. Its translation is CASSQDYTVSYEQYF.

The V gene is TRBV19, the J gene TRBJ2-2; D remains ambiguous. The germline V gene encodes CDR1 LNHDA and CDR2 SQIVND (reference sequence). This CDR3 region has 12 residues. The V and J ends lost 4 bases and 7 bases respectively, with 7 bases between them. CDR3: CASSKANGELFF. The DNA of the CDR3 is TGTGCCAGTAGTAAGGCCAACGGGGAGCTGTTTTTT. The full variable domain, in which reference TRBV19 and TRBJ2-2 provide the parts outside the CDR3, is DGGITQSPKYLFRKEGQNVTLSCEQNLNHDAMYWYRQDPGQGLRLIYYSQIVNDFQKGDIAEGYSVSREKKESFPLTVTSAQKNPTAFYLCASSKANGELFFGEGSRLTVL.

This clone appeared a single time. The chain recombines TRBV5-1 with TRBJ2-3; 11 positions match TRBD2. The germline CDR1 and CDR2 sequences are SGHRS and YFSETQ. V shed 0 bases and J 5 bases; nucleotides not matched to a gene: 8. The CDR3 totals 17 residues. The CDR3 here is CASSLALIAGGLDTQYF. The DNA of the CDR3 is TGCGCCAGCAGCTTGGCCTTAATAGCGGGGGGGCTAGATACGCAGTATTTT.

The rearrangement joins TRBV6-2 or TRBV6-3 to TRBJ2-4; TRBD2 matches at 11 bases. V lost 5 bases to trimming and J lost 0 bases; unmatched junction nucleotides: 9. The CDR3 runs 18 residues. Germline CDR1 is MNHEY and CDR2 is SVGEGT. In DNA form, the CDR3 reads TGTGCCAGCAGTCCGCCGGGACTAGCGGCCCTAGCCAAAAACATTCAGTACTTC. Its translation: CASSPPGLAALAKNIQYF.

The chain links TRBV5-1 to TRBJ1-4; no clear D gene. V was shortened by 6 bases and J by 7 bases, with 13 bases between the two germline ends. There are 13 residues in the CDR3. Germline assignment: CDR1 SGHRS and CDR2 YFSETQ. The CDR3 DNA is TGCGCCAGCACCTGGGGTTACGGTGAAAAACTGTTTTTT. Its translation: CASTWGYGEKLFF.

The chain links TRBV19 to TRBJ2-3; D could derive from TRBD1 or TRBD2 (5 bases each). This CDR3 spans 14 amino acids. The V gene lost 3 bases and the J gene lost 6 bases, with 13 bases spanning the gap. CDR1 is LNHDA and CDR2 is SQIVND in the germline V gene (reference sequence). CDR3 residues: CASSIPGLGDTQYF. In DNA form, the CDR3 reads TGTGCCAGTAGTATCCCGGGGCTGGGGGATACGCAGTATTTT.

The CDR3 sequence is CASRDYASYEQYF. As DNA, the CDR3 is TGTGCCAGCAGGGACTACGCCTCCTACGAGCAGTACTTC. This rearrangement joins TRBV3-1 (or the pseudogene TRBV3-2) to TRBJ2-7; maybe TRBD2 (6 bases). CDR1 LGHDT and CDR2 YNNKEL come from the germline V gene (reference sequence). Trimming removed 6 bases at V and 0 bases at J, with 9 bases between. This CDR3 comprises 13 residues.

The V call is TRBV10-2, the J call TRBJ2-1, with D perhaps TRBD2 (7 bases). Germline V lookup: CDR1 WSHSY, CDR2 SAAADI. The CDR3 loop spans 13 amino acids. V shed 9 bases and J shed 5 bases, with 14 bases lying between them. The CDR3 sequence is CASGRGADNEQFF. CDR3 coding DNA: TGCGCCAGTGGCCGGGGGGCTGACAATGAGCAGTTCTTC.

CDR3 protein: CASSEAIWDQNTEAFF. For the CDR3, the DNA is TGTGCCAGCAGTGAAGCGATATGGGACCAGAACACTGAAGCTTTCTTT. The gene calls are TRBV2 and TRBJ1-1; D possibly corresponds to TRBD1 (5 bases). Germline V gene sequence: CDR1 SNHLY, CDR2 FYNNEI. The CDR3 covers 16 residues. V gave up 0 bases and J gave up 1 base, with 12 bases separating them.

The V call is TRBV19, the J call TRBJ2-6; either TRBD1 or TRBD2 may supply D (6 bases each). Per germline, CDR1 LNHDA and CDR2 SQIVND (reference sequence). Between the trimmed V and J ends, which lost 3 bases and 0 bases, there was a span of 15 bases. The CDR3 runs to 18 residues. CDR3 in amino acids: CASSMGGTGSSGANVLTF. CDR3 DNA sequence: TGTGCCAGTAGTATGGGGGGAACAGGGAGCTCTGGGGCCAACGTCCTGACTTTC.